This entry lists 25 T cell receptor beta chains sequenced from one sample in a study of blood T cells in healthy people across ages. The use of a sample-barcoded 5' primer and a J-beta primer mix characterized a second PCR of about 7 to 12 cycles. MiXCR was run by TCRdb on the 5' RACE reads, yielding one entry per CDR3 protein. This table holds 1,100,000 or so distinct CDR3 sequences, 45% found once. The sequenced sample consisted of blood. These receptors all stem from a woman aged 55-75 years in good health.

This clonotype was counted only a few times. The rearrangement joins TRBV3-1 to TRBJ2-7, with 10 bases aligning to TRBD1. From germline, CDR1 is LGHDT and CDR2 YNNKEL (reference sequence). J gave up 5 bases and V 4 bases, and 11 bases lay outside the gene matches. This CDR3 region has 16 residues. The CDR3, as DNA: TGTGCCAGCAGCCGATCGACAGGGGGCGCATATCACGAGCAGTACTTC. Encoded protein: CASSRSTGGAYHEQYF.

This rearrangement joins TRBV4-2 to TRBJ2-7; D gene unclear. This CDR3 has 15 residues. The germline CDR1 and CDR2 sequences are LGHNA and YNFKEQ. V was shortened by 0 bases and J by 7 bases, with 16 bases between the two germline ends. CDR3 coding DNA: TGTGCCAGCAGCCAAGAGAGACTCGAATACAATGAGCAGTACTTC. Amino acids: CASSQERLEYNEQYF.

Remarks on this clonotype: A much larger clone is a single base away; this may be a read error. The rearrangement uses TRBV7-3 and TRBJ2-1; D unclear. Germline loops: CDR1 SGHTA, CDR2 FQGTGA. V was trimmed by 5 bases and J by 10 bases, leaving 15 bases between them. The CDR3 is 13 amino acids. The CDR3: CASSAQPTGEQFF. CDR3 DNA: TGTGCCAGCAGCGCCCAGCCAACGGGCGAGCAGTTCTTC.

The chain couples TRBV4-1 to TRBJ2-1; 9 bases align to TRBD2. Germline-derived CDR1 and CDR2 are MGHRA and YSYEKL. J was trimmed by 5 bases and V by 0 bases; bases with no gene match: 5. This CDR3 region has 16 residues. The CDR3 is CASSQDGSGSDNEQFF. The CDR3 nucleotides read TGCGCCAGCAGCCAAGATGGTAGCGGGAGCGACAATGAGCAGTTCTTC.

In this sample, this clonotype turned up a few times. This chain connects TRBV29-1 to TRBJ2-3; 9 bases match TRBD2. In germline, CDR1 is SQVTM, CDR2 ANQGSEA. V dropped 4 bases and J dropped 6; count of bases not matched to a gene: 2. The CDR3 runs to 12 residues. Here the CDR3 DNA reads TGCAGCGTTGTAGCGGGAGACGATACGCAGTATTTT. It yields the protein CSVVAGDDTQYF.

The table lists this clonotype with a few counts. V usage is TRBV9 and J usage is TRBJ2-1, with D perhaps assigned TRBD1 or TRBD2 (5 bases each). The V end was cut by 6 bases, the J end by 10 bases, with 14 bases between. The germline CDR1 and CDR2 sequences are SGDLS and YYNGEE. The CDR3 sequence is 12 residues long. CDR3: CASTKTGREQFF. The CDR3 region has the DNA TGTGCCAGCACCAAGACGGGGCGGGAGCAGTTCTTC.

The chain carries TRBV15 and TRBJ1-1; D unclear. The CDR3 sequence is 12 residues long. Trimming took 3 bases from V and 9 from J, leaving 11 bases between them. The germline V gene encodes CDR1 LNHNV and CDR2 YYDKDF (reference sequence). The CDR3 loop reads CATSRPYGKAFF. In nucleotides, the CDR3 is TGTGCCACCAGCAGGCCATACGGGAAAGCTTTCTTT.

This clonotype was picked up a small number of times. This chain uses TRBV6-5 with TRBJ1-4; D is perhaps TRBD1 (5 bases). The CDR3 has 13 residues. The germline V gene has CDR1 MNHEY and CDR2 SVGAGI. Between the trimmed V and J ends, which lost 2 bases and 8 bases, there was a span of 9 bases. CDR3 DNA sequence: TGTGCCAGCAGTTACGGGGGAAGGGAAAAACTGTTTTTT. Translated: CASSYGGREKLFF.

For the CDR3, the DNA is TGTGCCAGCAAAGGCATTGATGGCTACACCTTC. It yields the protein CASKGIDGYTF. The V call is TRBV9, the J call TRBJ1-2; D call uncertain. This CDR3 has 11 amino acids. The germline gives CDR1 SGDLS, CDR2 YYNGEE. V lost 6 bases and J 6 bases, leaving 9 bases between the germline ends.

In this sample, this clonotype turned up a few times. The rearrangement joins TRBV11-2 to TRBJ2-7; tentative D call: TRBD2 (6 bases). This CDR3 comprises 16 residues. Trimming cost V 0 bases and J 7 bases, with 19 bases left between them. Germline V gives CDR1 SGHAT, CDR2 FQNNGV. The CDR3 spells CASSLDYGGDTGEQYF. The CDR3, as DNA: TGTGCCAGCAGCTTAGATTACGGCGGGGATACGGGAGAGCAGTACTTC.

The CDR3 loop reads CASSQGRQDGEPQHF. DNA for the CDR3: TGTGCCAGCAGCCAAGGCCGACAGGACGGGGAGCCCCAGCATTTT. The chain joins TRBV4-2 to TRBJ1-5, with D maybe TRBD1 (6 bases). This CDR3 is built from 15 residues. Germline CDR1 reads LGHNA; CDR2 reads YNFKEQ. Trimming took 1 base from V and 8 from J, leaving 15 bases between them.

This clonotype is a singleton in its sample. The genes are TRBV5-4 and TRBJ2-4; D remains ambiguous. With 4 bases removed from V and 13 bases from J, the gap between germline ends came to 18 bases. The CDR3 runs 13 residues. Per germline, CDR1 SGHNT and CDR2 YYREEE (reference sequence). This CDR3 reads CASSDRRSEEQYF. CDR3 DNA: TGTGCCAGCAGCGACCGTAGGAGTGAGGAGCAGTACTTC. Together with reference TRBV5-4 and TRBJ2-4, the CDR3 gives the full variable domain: ETGVTQSPTHLIKTRGQQVTLRCSSQSGHNTVSWYQQALGQGPQFIFQYYREEENGRGNFPPRFSGLQFPNYSSELNVNALELDDSALYLCASSDRRSEEQYFGAGTRLSVL.

The chain's CDR3 is CASSHQQGAQPQHF. Written as DNA, the CDR3 is TGCGCCAGCAGCCACCAACAGGGGGCGCAGCCCCAGCATTTT. This chain uses TRBV4-1 with TRBJ1-5, with TRBD1 matching over 9 bases. CDR3 length: 14 amino acids. Per the germline V gene, CDR1 is MGHRA and CDR2 is YSYEKL. V lost 3 bases to trimming and J lost 7 bases; unmatched junction nucleotides: 4.

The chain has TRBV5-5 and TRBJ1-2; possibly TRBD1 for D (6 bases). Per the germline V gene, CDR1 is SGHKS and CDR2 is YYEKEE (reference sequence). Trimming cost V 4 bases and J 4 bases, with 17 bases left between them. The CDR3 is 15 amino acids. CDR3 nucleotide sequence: TGTGCCAGCAGCGAGGCCCTGGACAGACTCTATGGCTACACCTTC. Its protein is CASSEALDRLYGYTF.

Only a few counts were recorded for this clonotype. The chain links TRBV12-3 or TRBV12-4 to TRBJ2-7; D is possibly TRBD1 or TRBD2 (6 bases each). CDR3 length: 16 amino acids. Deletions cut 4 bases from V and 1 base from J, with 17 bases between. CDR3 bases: TGTGCCAGCAGTTCAGGGGACCGGGACTTATCCTACGAGCAGTACTTC. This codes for CASSSGDRDLSYEQYF.

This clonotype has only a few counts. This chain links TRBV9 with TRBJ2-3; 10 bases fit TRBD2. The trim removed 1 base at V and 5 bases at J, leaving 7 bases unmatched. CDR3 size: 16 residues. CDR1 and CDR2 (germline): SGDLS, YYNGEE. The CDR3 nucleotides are TGTGCCAGCAGCGTACAACCTAGCGGGAGTATAGATACGCAGTATTTT. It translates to CASSVQPSGSIDTQYF.

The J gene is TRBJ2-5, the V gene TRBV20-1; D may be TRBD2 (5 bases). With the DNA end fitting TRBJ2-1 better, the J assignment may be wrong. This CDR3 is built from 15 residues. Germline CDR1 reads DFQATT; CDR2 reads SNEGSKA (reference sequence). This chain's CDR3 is CSARPYAGKQETQFF. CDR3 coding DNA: TGCAGTGCTAGACCCTACGCCGGGAAACAAGAGACCCAGTTCTTC.

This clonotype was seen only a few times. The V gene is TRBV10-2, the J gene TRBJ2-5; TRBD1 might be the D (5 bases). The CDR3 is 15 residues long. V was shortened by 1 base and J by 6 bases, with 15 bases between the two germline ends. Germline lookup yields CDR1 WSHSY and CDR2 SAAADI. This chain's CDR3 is CASSELDSGHKTQYF. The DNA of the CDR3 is TGCGCCAGCAGTGAGTTGGATTCAGGACATAAGACCCAGTACTTC.

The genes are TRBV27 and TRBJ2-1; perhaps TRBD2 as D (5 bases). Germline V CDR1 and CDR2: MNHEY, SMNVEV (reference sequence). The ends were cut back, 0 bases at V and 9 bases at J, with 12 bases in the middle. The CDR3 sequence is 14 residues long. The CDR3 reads CASSLSFGDSEQFF. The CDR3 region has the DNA TGTGCCAGCAGTTTATCCTTCGGGGATAGTGAGCAGTTCTTC.

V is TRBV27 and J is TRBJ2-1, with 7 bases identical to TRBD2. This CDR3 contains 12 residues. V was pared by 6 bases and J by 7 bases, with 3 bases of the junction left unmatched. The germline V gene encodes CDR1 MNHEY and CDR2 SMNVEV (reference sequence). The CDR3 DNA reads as TGTGCCAGCAGGGCTAGCGGAAATGAGCAGTTCTTC. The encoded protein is CASRASGNEQFF.

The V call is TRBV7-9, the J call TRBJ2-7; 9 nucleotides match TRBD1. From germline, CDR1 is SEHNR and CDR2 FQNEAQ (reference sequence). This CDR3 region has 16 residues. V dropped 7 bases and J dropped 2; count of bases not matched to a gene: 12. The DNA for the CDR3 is TGTGCCAGCACCACGAGCGGGACAGGGATTACCTACGAGCAGTACTTC. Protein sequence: CASTTSGTGITYEQYF.

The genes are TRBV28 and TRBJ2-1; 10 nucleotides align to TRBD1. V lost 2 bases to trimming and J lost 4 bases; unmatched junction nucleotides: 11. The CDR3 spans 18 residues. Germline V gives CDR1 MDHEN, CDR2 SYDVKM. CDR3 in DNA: TGTGCCAGCAGTTTACTGGACAGGGGGAGATTGAGATACAATGAGCAGTTCTTC. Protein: CASSLLDRGRLRYNEQFF.

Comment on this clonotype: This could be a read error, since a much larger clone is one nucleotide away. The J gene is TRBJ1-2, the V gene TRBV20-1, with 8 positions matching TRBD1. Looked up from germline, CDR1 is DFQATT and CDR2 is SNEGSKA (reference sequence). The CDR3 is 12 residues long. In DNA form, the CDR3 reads TGCAGGGCTCACAGGGGGGACTATGGCTACACCTTC. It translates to CRAHRGDYGYTF.

This CDR3 is CASSQDLPGVPNNEQFF. CDR3 sequence (DNA): TGTGCCAGCAGCCAAGATCTGCCGGGAGTGCCCAACAATGAGCAGTTCTTC. The chain carries TRBV4-2 and TRBJ2-1; maybe TRBD2 (6 bases). Germline lookup yields CDR1 LGHNA and CDR2 YNFKEQ. CDR3 length: 17 residues. With 0 bases removed from V and 5 bases from J, the gap between germline ends came to 17 bases.

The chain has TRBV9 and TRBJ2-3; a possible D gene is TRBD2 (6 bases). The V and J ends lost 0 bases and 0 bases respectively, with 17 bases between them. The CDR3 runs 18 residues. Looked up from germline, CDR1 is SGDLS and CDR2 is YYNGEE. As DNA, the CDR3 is TGTGCCAGCAGCGTAGGGTCGGCGAGCGGGCCTAGCACAGATACGCAGTATTTT. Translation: CASSVGSASGPSTDTQYF.